This TCR beta chain appears in the sequencing data of a study of blood T cell repertoires in COVID-19. This CDR3 has 14 amino acids. The V gene lost 4 bases and the J gene lost 0 bases, with 8 bases spanning the gap. Germline lookup yields CDR1 SNHLY and CDR2 FYNNEI. Only in-frame clones appear in the TCRdb table, and some are missing; sequencing was by immunoSEQ multiplex PCR. The repertoire has approximately 200,000 clones, approximately 80% of them found once; the top ten carry 10% to 13%. This clonotype was sampled from a woman older than 75 with COVID-19, enrolled during active disease. The chain couples TRBV2 to TRBJ2-3; D gene uncertain. The specimen sequenced was peripheral blood. The CDR3 DNA reads as TGTGCCAGCAGTGTAGGAGCCAGCACAGATACGCAGTATTTT. Translated: CASSVGASTDTQYF.